This T cell receptor beta chain was captured by sequencing in a study of beta chain features in type 1 diabetes. General study findings and limits: TCRB CDR3s were moderately but significantly shorter in Type 1 diabetes patients in all four CD4+ subsets.

Since all of the isolated RNA was reverse transcribed, expressed TCRB transcripts were what got sequenced. Profiled with immunoSEQ multiplex PCR; TCRdb holds only in-frame clones, not every one. The data show hundreds of thousands of clones, roughly a tenth seen once. The CDR3 spans 13 residues. Trimming took 4 bases from V and 4 from J; bases not matched to a gene: 6. Germline lookup yields CDR1 GTSNPN and CDR2 SVGIG (reference sequence). Notes on this clone: Its cognate antigen is unknown.

The chain is built from TRBV30 and TRBJ2-5, with TRBD1 matching 7 bases. Sample: central memory CD4+ T cells from blood. The sequence derives from a man in his thirties or forties with type 1 diabetes. In nucleotides, the CDR3 is TGTGCCTGGAATCTACAGGGGAGAGAGACCCAGTACTTC. Protein: CAWNLQGRETQYF.